Below are 19 T cell receptor beta chains sequenced from a single sample in a study of cytomegalovirus exposure and HLA in healthy donors (dated by TCRdb to the late 2010s). Library preparation used the immunoSEQ multiplex PCR assay. For the multiplex PCR, a mixture combining 60 forward primers for TCR Vbeta segments and 13 reverse primers for TCR Jbeta segments was used. The immuneACCESS repertoire file appears here via TCRdb, limited to in-frame rearrangements. These files lack a portion of the clones; in checked studies, under half of the deficit traces to unresolved V genes, and the cause of the others is not known. This sample holds more than 140,000 clones; over 75% were observed only once. The biggest ten clones account for about 5.6% of the sample. Sequences were obtained from PBMCs. Every receptor here comes from a man under 40 in good health and CMV-seropositive.

This chain joins TRBV5-1 and TRBJ2-2; D gene ambiguous. The CDR3 runs to 15 residues. Germline V CDR1 and CDR2: SGHRS, YFSETQ. V lost 4 bases to trimming and J lost 3 bases, with 13 bases between them. In nucleotides, the CDR3 is TGCGCCAGCAGCCTGCCCCAAGGAGACACCGGGGAGCTGTTTTTT. This codes for CASSLPQGDTGELFF. The full variable domain, completed using reference TRBV5-1 and TRBJ2-2, is KAGVTQTPRYLIKTRGQQVTLSCSPISGHRSVSWYQQTPGQGLQFLFEYFSETQRNKGNFPGRFSGRQFSNSRSEMNVSTLELGDSALYLCASSLPQGDTGELFFGEGSRLTVL.

V and J are TRBV28 and TRBJ1-2; TRBD1 is a possible D gene (6 bases). The CDR3 is 14 amino acids. CDR1 MDHEN and CDR2 SYDVKM come from the germline V gene. The V end lost 5 bases, the J end lost 0 bases, and 10 bases lay between the germline ends. The CDR3 nucleotides are TGTGCCAGCAGTCTCACAGGGTCTAACTATGGCTACACCTTC. It translates to CASSLTGSNYGYTF.

The J gene is TRBJ2-7, the V gene TRBV18; 7 bases are a match to TRBD1. From germline, CDR1 is KGHSH and CDR2 LQKENI. The CDR3 is made up of 15 amino acids. J gave up 5 bases and V 3 bases, and 10 bases lay outside the gene matches. The CDR3 DNA is TGTGCCAGCTCACCTTTGACAGGGTCCGGGGACGAGCAGTACTTC. Translating it yields CASSPLTGSGDEQYF.

The CDR3 here is CASSPEGTLNEKLFF. As DNA, the CDR3 is TGTGCCAGCAGTCCCGAAGGGACACTTAATGAAAAACTGTTTTTT. The chain employs TRBV9 and TRBJ1-4, with D perhaps matching TRBD1 (6 bases). Trimming shortened V by 5 bases and J by 4 bases, and 15 bases separated the two germline ends. The germline gives CDR1 SGDLS, CDR2 YYNGEE. The CDR3 totals 15 residues.

The V gene is TRBV18, the J gene TRBJ1-2, with TRBD1 as a possible D gene (5 bases). V gave up 2 bases and J gave up 0 bases, with 13 bases separating them. The CDR3 loop spans 16 amino acids. Germline V gene data show CDR1 as KGHSH and CDR2 as LQKENI. CDR3: CASSPSLTEANYGYTF. The CDR3, as DNA: TGTGCCAGCTCACCATCCCTGACAGAAGCTAACTATGGCTACACCTTC.

This chain joins TRBV18 and TRBJ2-7, with 7 bases lining up with TRBD2. V shed 5 bases and J 7 bases; nucleotides not matched to a gene: 5. Germline V gives CDR1 KGHSH, CDR2 LQKENI. The CDR3 is 12 amino acids. In nucleotides, the CDR3 is TGTGCCAGCTCATTCTCGCGGGAGGAGCAGTACTTC. Residues: CASSFSREEQYF.

The V call is TRBV11-2, the J call TRBJ2-5, with TRBD2 matching 9 bases. CDR1 SGHAT and CDR2 FQNNGV come from the germline V gene. After removal of 4 bases from V and 5 bases from J, the junction contained 8 bases not matched to a gene. The CDR3 contains 15 residues. CDR3 amino acids: CASSSGSGRQETQYF. CDR3 in DNA: TGTGCCAGCAGCTCCGGCAGCGGGAGGCAGGAGACCCAGTACTTC. Based on the CDR3 plus reference TRBV11-2 and TRBJ2-5, the full variable domain is EAGVAQSPRYKIIEKRQSVAFWCNPISGHATLYWYQQILGQGPKLLIQFQNNGVVDDSQLPKDRFSAERLKGVDSTLKIQPAKLEDSAVYLCASSSGSGRQETQYFGPGTRLLVL.

This rearrangement joins TRBV19 to TRBJ2-7, with D maybe TRBD1 (6 bases). The CDR3 runs 12 residues. The V end lost 4 bases, the J end lost 6 bases, and 10 bases lay between the germline ends. Germline CDR1 is LNHDA and CDR2 is SQIVND (reference sequence). CDR3 sequence: CASSTRGGEQYF. The CDR3 DNA is TGTGCCAGTAGTACGAGAGGGGGCGAGCAGTACTTC.

The chain has TRBV5-6 and TRBJ1-2; tentative D call: TRBD1 (6 bases). The CDR3 spans 16 residues. V lost 1 base and J 4 bases, leaving 17 bases between the germline ends. Germline V gene data show CDR1 as SGHDT and CDR2 as YYEEEE. CDR3 loop: CASSLWEGGVFYGYTF. In DNA, the CDR3 is TGTGCCAGCAGCTTGTGGGAGGGGGGGGTCTTCTATGGCTACACCTTC.

This rearrangement joins TRBV28 to TRBJ1-4, with D perhaps TRBD1 (6 bases). Germline values: CDR1 MDHEN, CDR2 SYDVKM. The CDR3 has 17 residues. The V end was cut by 4 bases, the J end by 8 bases, with 23 bases between. The CDR3 protein is CASSSSSYRVREEKLFF. The CDR3 nucleotides read TGTGCCAGCAGTTCCTCATCCTACAGGGTAAGGGAGGAAAAACTGTTTTTT. Using reference TRBV28 and TRBJ1-4 for the parts outside the CDR3, the full variable domain is DVKVTQSSRYLVKRTGEKVFLECVQDMDHENMFWYRQDPGLGLRLIYFSYDVKMKEKGDIPEGYSVSREKKERFSLILESASTNQTSMYLCASSSSSYRVREEKLFFGSGTQLSVL.

The CDR3 is CASSLVVASGSDEQFF. CDR3 nucleotide sequence: TGCGCCAGCAGCTTGGTGGTGGCTAGCGGGAGCGATGAGCAGTTCTTC. V and J are TRBV5-1 and TRBJ2-1; 10 bases are shared with TRBD2. The CDR3 is 16 amino acids. Germline V gives CDR1 SGHRS, CDR2 YFSETQ. Unmatched junction bases numbered 8, after V lost 0 bases and J lost 8 bases.

The chain has TRBV28 and TRBJ2-2; a possible D gene is TRBD1 (5 bases). The CDR3 runs to 14 residues. The germline V gene encodes CDR1 MDHEN and CDR2 SYDVKM. V shed 7 bases and J shed 3 bases, with 12 bases lying between them. Written as DNA, the CDR3 is TGTGCCAGCACTAAAGCAGGGTACACCGGGGAGCTGTTTTTT. Encoded protein: CASTKAGYTGELFF.

The V call is TRBV5-4, the J call TRBJ1-1, with D tentatively TRBD1 (6 bases). CDR3 length: 16 amino acids. CDR1 is SGHNT, CDR2 YYREEE, per germline (reference sequence). The germline V and J ends were trimmed by 6 bases and 7 bases, with 25 bases remaining between them. The CDR3 nucleotides are TGTGCCAGCACCCCGAAGGGGGGGGCGAGTGGGATTGAAGCTTTCTTT. It specifies CASTPKGGASGIEAFF.

This sequence joins TRBV11-2 and TRBJ2-5, with TRBD1 matching 11 bases. This CDR3 is built from 16 residues. The trim removed 3 bases at V and 4 bases at J, leaving 7 bases unmatched. CDR1 SGHAT and CDR2 FQNNGV come from the germline V gene. This CDR3 is CASSLWTGGPPETQYF. The CDR3 DNA is TGTGCCAGCAGCTTGTGGACAGGGGGCCCTCCAGAGACCCAGTACTTC.

The rearrangement joins TRBV7-9 to TRBJ2-3; TRBD2 aligns across 7 bases. Germline V gene lookup returns CDR1 SEHNR and CDR2 FQNEAQ (reference sequence). The CDR3 consists of 14 residues. V was pared by 5 bases and J by 3 bases, with 5 bases of the junction left unmatched. This CDR3 is CASSPGLVTDTQYF. In DNA, the CDR3 is TGTGCCAGCAGCCCCGGACTAGTGACAGATACGCAGTATTTT.

The chain is built from TRBV19 and TRBJ1-3; no definite D call. This CDR3 is built from 14 residues. V lost 2 bases to trimming and J lost 0 bases, with 5 bases between them. The germline gives CDR1 LNHDA, CDR2 SQIVND (reference sequence). CDR3 coding DNA: TGTGCCAGTAGTATACCCCACTCTGGAAACACCATATATTTT. Protein: CASSIPHSGNTIYF.

This sequence joins TRBV5-4 and TRBJ1-6; 9 bases fit TRBD1. CDR1 and CDR2 (germline): SGHNT, YYREEE (reference sequence). V was clipped by 1 base and J by 14 bases; unmatched bases: 4. The CDR3 totals 13 residues. In nucleotides, the CDR3 is TGTGCCAGCAGCTTGACACAGGGGGCCACCCTCCACTTT. It encodes CASSLTQGATLHF.

This chain links TRBV19 with TRBJ2-2, with 13 bases fitting TRBD2. The germline V gene encodes CDR1 LNHDA and CDR2 SQIVND (reference sequence). V lost 10 bases to trimming and J lost 7 bases; unmatched junction nucleotides: 12. This CDR3 is built from 16 residues. The CDR3 reads CATTGTSGVRNGELFF. The CDR3 DNA reads TGTGCCACCACCGGGACTAGCGGGGTACGAAACGGGGAGCTGTTTTTT. Full variable domain (remainder filled in from reference TRBV19 and TRBJ2-2): DGGITQSPKYLFRKEGQNVTLSCEQNLNHDAMYWYRQDPGQGLRLIYYSQIVNDFQKGDIAEGYSVSREKKESFPLTVTSAQKNPTAFYLCATTGTSGVRNGELFFGEGSRLTVL.

The chain couples TRBV7-9 to TRBJ2-4; D is undetermined. V dropped 0 bases and J dropped 0 bases, with 6 bases sitting between them. CDR1 and CDR2 (germline): SEHNR, FQNEAQ (reference sequence). CDR3 size: 15 residues. The CDR3 DNA is TGTGCCAGCAGCTTAGCCCAGATAGCCAAAAACATTCAGTACTTC. This codes for CASSLAQIAKNIQYF.